This T cell receptor (beta chain) was sequenced during a study of T cell repertoires in cytomegalovirus infection. Study background: Public TCR beta signatures indicated both CMV infection and matching HLA type.

The CDR3 loop spans 14 amino acids. The V and J ends lost 0 bases and 4 bases respectively, with 9 bases between them. CDR1 is SGHTA, CDR2 FQGNSA, per germline. Overall study findings and caveats: Individuals carrying CMV plus the relevant HLA were identified by cumulative frequency of public TCR beta families. Dominant in the ex vivo response were TCR beta clonotypes restricted by HLA-C and specific for CMV.

One entry per CDR3 protein, called by TCRdb with MiXCR from the reads. The sample includes about 310,000 distinct CDR3 sequences, 15% to 20% of them seen just once. The sample holds many counts of this clonotype. The antigen remains unidentified. Sequenced material: PBMCs. The receptor comes from a human donor in good health (CMV status not recorded). Some clones in this sample may be carry-over from other donors' samples. The genes are TRBV7-2 and TRBJ1-2; D is uncertain. The CDR3 sequence is CASSLALRGYGYTF. Here the CDR3 DNA reads TGTGCCAGCAGCTTAGCTCTACGGGGCTATGGCTACACCTTC.